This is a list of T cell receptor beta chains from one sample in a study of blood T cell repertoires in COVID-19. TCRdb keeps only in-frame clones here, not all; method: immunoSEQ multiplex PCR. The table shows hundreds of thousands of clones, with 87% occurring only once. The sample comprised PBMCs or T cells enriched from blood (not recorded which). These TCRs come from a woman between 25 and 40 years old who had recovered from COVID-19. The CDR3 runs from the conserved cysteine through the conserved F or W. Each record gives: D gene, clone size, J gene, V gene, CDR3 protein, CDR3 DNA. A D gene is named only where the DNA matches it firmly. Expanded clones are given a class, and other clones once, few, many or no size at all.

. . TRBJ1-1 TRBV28 CASSLISGGRNTEAFF TGTGCCAGCAGTTTAATCTCTGGGGGGAGGAACACTGAAGCTTTCTTT
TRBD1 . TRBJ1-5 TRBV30 CAWSHGTGPNQPQHF TGTGCCTGGAGCCACGGGACAGGACCCAATCAGCCCCAGCATTTT
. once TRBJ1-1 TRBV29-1 CSVETRQGETEAFF TGCAGCGTTGAAACCAGGCAGGGTGAAACTGAAGCTTTCTTT
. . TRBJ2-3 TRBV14 CASSLISTDTQYF TGTGCCAGCAGCTTAATCAGCACAGATACGCAGTATTTT
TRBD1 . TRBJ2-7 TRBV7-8 CASSTSPGTGSSYEQYF TGTGCCAGCAGCACCTCGCCCGGGACAGGTAGCTCCTACGAGCAGTACTTC
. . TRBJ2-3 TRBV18 CASSRNDAGLSTDTQYF TGTGCCAGCTCCCGTAATGACGCGGGGCTAAGCACAGATACGCAGTATTTT
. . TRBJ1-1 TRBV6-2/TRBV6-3 CASSYHAAGATEAFF TGTGCCAGCAGTTACCACGCGGCAGGGGCCACTGAAGCTTTCTTT
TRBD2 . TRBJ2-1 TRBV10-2 CASGSGGGRLFHNEQFF TGCGCCAGCGGAAGTGGGGGGGGGAGGCTTTTTCACAATGAGCAGTTCTTC
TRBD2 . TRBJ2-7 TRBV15 CATSRGASGGGPSAYEQYF TGTGCCACCAGCAGAGGGGCTAGCGGGGGGGGACCCTCGGCGTACGAGCAGTACTTC
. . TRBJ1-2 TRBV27 CASSSDSYGYTF TGTGCCAGCAGTTCGGACAGCTATGGCTACACCTTC
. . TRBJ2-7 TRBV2 CASSEGGPGAYEQYF TGTGCCAGCAGTGAAGGTGGACCAGGGGCCTACGAGCAGTACTTC
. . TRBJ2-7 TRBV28 CASSSPQGPYEQYF TGTGCCAGCAGTTCCCCCCAGGGGCCGTACGAGCAGTACTTC
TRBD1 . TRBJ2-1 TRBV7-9 CASTPRQGAIDNEQFF TGTGCCAGCACCCCTAGGCAGGGGGCTATCGACAATGAGCAGTTCTTC
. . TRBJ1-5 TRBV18 CASSPTGLDQPQHF TGTGCCAGCTCACCAACAGGGTTGGATCAGCCCCAGCATTTT
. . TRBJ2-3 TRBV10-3 CAISGVGARADTQYF TGTGCCATCAGTGGAGTGGGGGCGAGGGCAGATACGCAGTATTTT
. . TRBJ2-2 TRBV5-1 CASSLAGANTGELFF TGCGCCAGCAGCTTGGCGGGAGCAAACACCGGGGAGCTGTTTTTT
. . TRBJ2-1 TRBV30 CAWSVRGIYNEQFF TGTGCCTGGAGTGTCCGGGGGATCTACAATGAGCAGTTCTTC
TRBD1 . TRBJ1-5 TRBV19 CASSLLDRVRQPQHF TGTGCCAGTAGCCTCTTGGACAGGGTGCGTCAGCCCCAGCATTTT
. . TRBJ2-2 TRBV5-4 CASSLGGDRNTGELFF TGTGCCAGCAGCTTGGGGGGGGACAGGAACACCGGGGAGCTGTTTTTT
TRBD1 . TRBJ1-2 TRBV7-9 CASSLMAGGIYGYTF TGTGCCAGCAGCTTAATGGCAGGGGGCATCTATGGCTACACCTTC
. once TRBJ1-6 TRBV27 CASTRGNSPLHF TGTGCCAGCACCAGGGGCAATTCACCCCTCCACTTT
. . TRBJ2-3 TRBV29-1 CSANPTFGDTQYF TGCAGCGCGAATCCGACATTTGGAGATACGCAGTATTTT
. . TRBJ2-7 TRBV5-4 CASSLEAKAYEQYF TGTGCCAGCAGCTTGGAAGCGAAAGCCTACGAGCAGTACTTC
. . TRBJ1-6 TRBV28 CASSFVQGNSPLHF TGTGCCAGCAGTTTCGTGCAGGGGAATTCACCCCTCCACTTT
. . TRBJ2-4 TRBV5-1 CASSSRGVVKNIQYF TGCGCCAGCAGCTCCAGGGGGGTTGTCAAAAACATTCAGTACTTC
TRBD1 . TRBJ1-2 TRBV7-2 CASSLDSRTGGLYDGYTF TGTGCCAGCAGCTTAGATTCGCGGACAGGGGGACTCTATGATGGCTACACCTTC
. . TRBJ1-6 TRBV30 CACYTGKSSPLHF TGTGCCTGCTATACAGGGAAAAGTTCACCCCTCCACTTT
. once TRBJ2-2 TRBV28 CASLTWTGELFF TGTGCCAGCCTGACTTGGACCGGGGAGCTGTTTTTT
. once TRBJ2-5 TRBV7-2 CASSLNLVETQYF TGTGCCAGCAGCTTAAACCTAGTAGAGACCCAGTACTTC
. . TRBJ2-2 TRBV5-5 CASSLESFYTGELFF TGTGCCAGCAGCTTGGAGAGTTTTTACACCGGGGAGCTGTTTTTT
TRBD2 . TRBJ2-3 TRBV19 CASSMIRGGARVGDTQYF TGTGCCAGTAGTATGATTCGGGGGGGGGCCCGCGTAGGAGATACGCAGTATTTT
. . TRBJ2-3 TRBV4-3 CASSQGATADTQYF TGCGCCAGCAGCCAGGGGGCGACGGCAGATACGCAGTATTTT
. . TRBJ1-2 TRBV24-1 CATSVGQDYGYTF TGTGCCACCAGTGTTGGTCAGGACTATGGCTACACCTTC
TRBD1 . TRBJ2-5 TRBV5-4 CASSTPPGQAVHF TGTGCCAGCAGTACTCCTCCGGGACAGGCGGTGCACTTC
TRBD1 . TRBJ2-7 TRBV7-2 CASSSQGQGYEQYF TGTGCCAGCAGCTCTCAGGGACAGGGGTACGAGCAGTACTTC
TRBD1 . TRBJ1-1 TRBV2 CASLGTGVEAFF TGTGCCAGCCTTGGGACAGGGGTTGAAGCTTTCTTT
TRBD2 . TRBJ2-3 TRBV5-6 CASSLSTSADTQYF TGTGCCAGCAGCTTGTCGACTAGCGCAGATACGCAGTATTTT
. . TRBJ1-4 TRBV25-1 CASSEYRTVEKLFF TGTGCCAGCAGTGAATACAGGACAGTTGAAAAACTGTTTTTT
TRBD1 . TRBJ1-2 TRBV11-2 CASSLDSRAGGGYTF TGTGCCAGCAGCTTAGATTCTAGGGCAGGGGGCGGCTACACCTTC
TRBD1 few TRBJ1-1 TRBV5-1 CASSSGQGMPEAFF TGCGCCAGCAGCTCCGGACAGGGGATGCCTGAAGCTTTCTTT
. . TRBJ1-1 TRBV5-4 CASSTPENTEAFF TGTGCCAGCAGCACGCCAGAGAACACTGAAGCTTTCTTT
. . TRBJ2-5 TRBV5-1 CASSLGGPLDQETQYF TGCGCCAGCAGCTTGGGCGGGCCTCTAGATCAAGAGACCCAGTACTTC
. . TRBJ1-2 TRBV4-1 CASSQDPPGANYGYTF TGCGCCAGCAGCCAAGATCCCCCAGGGGCCAACTATGGCTACACCTTC